This T cell receptor (beta chain) originates from a study of T cell clonotyping in hematopoietic cell transplantation. Broader study findings: No sorting was done, leaving CD4 and CD8 contributions mixed.

This CDR3 is 17 amino acids long. Trimming at V came to 1 base and at J to 6 bases, leaving 13 bases not matched to a gene. CDR1 and CDR2 (germline): SGHKS, YYEKEE (reference sequence). Measured with immunoSEQ multiplex PCR; TCRdb has only the in-frame clones, and not every one. The table lists around 6,500 clones, around nine tenths of them singletons. A remark on this clone: Its antigen is as yet unknown.

The origin of this receptor is a female patient aged 40-50 years who had an allogeneic stem cell transplant from a related donor, so the T cells may come from the graft donor. Some clones in this sample may be carry-over from other donors' samples. The genes are TRBV5-5 and TRBJ1-2; 9 positions agree with TRBD1. This specimen consisted of peripheral blood mononuclear cells, obtained 100 days after allogeneic stem cell transplant. The CDR3 DNA reads TGTGCCAGCAGCTTGCGAGGGACAGGGCCCCCCGACGATGGCTACACCTTC. Translation gives CASSLRGTGPPDDGYTF.